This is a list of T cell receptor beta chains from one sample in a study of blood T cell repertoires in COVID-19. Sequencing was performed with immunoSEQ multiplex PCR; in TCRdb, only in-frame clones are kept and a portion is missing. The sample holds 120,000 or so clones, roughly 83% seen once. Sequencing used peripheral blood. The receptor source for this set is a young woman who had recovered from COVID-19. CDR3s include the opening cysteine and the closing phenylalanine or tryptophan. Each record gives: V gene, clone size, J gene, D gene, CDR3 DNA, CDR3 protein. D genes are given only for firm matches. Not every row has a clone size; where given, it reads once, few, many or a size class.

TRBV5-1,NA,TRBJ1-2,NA,TGCGCCAGCAGCTTGGATCTCGGACGGGCGGGCGGCTATGGCTACACCTTC,CASSLDLGRAGGYGYTF
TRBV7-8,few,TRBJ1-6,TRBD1,TGTGCCAGCAGCTCCAGGACAGGGACTAATTCACCCCTCCACTTT,CASSSRTGTNSPLHF
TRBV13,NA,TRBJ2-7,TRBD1,TGTGCCAGCAGCTTACAGGCGGGACAGGGGCCTAGGCGGTACGAGCAGTACTTC,CASSLQAGQGPRRYEQYF
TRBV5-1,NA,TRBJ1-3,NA,TGCGCCAGCAGCTTGGCCCCAAGCCGTTTCTCTGGAAACACCATATATTTT,CASSLAPSRFSGNTIYF
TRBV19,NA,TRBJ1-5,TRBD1,TGTGCCAGTAGTGACAGGACAGGGCAATCTCAGCCCCAGCATTTT,CASSDRTGQSQPQHF
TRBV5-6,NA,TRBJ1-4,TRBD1,TGTGCCAGCAGCTTTGGTGCCAGGGGGCTCTCTAATGAAAAACTGTTTTTT,CASSFGARGLSNEKLFF
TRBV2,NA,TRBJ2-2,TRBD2,TGTGCCAGCCTAGAAGCGGGGGTAGACACCGGGGAGCTGTTTTTT,CASLEAGVDTGELFF
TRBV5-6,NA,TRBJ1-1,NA,TGTGCCAGCAGGACAGGCGCTCTTGAAGCTTTCTTT,CASRTGALEAFF
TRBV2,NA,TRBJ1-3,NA,NA,CASSFALGTGAF
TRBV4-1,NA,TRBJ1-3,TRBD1,TGCGCCAGCAGCCACCCGCCGACAGGGGAAAACACCATATATTTT,CASSHPPTGENTIYF
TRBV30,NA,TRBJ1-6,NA,TGTGCCTGGAGTGTGAGAGGGAACTCCTATAATTCACCCCTCCACTTT,CAWSVRGNSYNSPLHF
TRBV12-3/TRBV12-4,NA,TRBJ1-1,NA,TGTGCCAGCATCTACCCAGGGGACACTGAAGCTTTCTTT,CASIYPGDTEAFF
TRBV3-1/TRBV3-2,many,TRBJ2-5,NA,TGTGCCAGCAGCCAAGACCTACGGGGGACCCAGTACTTC,CASSQDLRGTQYF
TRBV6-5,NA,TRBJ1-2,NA,TGTGCCAGCAGTTTCGGAGATACGCATAACTATGGCTACACCTTC,CASSFGDTHNYGYTF
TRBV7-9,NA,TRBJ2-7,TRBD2,TGTGCCAGCAGCTCGGTCGCCGGTTTAGCGGGGACTTACGAGCAGTACTTC,CASSSVAGLAGTYEQYF
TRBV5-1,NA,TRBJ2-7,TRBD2,TGCGCCAGCAGCTTGGGGCTAGCGGGGGGTTCCGTCTCCTACGAGCAGTACTTC,CASSLGLAGGSVSYEQYF
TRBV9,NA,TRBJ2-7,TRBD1,TGTGCCAGCAGCTCCACAGGGGTCGCCTCCTACGAGCAGTACTTC,CASSSTGVASYEQYF
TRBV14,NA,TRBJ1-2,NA,TGTGCCAGCAGCCCCCAGAAAGGGACTGTCAACTATGGCTACACCTTC,CASSPQKGTVNYGYTF
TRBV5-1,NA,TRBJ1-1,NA,TGCGCCAGCAGCTTGAGGCAGGGCGGCACTGAAGCTTTCTTT,CASSLRQGGTEAFF
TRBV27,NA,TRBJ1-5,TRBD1,TGTGCCAGCAGTTTGAGGTCTAAAGACAGGGGAAGTACTCAGCCCCAGCATTTT,CASSLRSKDRGSTQPQHF
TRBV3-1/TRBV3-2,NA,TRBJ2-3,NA,TGTGCCAGCAGCCAAGATAGAGGTGATACGCAGTATTTT,CASSQDRGDTQYF
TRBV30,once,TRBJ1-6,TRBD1,TGTGCCTGGGGTGACAGGGATACTTCACCCCTCCACTTT,CAWGDRDTSPLHF
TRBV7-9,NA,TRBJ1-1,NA,TGTGCCAGCAGCTTAAAGGAGCACACTGAAGCTTTCTTT,CASSLKEHTEAFF
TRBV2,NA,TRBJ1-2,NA,TGTGCCAGCAGTTCTCAAGGGAGCAGGAGCTATGGCTACACCTTC,CASSSQGSRSYGYTF